This T cell receptor beta chain is from a study of tumor-infiltrating lymphocytes in primary liver carcinoma. In the study overall: The patients, men and women alike, were aged 30 to 69 years. The number of productive TCRbeta reads per sample ranged from roughly 3.65 to 7.5 million and was similar across tissue types. General study points: Blood had a significantly lower top-250-clone fraction than tumors did (p = 0.039).

The investigators made TCR beta cDNA from 500 ng total RNA, using a constant-region primer. Slightly modified ARM-PCR served as the procedure for the TCR beta libraries. These libraries came from three rounds of nested multiplex PCR. PCR rounds one and two used TRBV1-TRBV30 forward primers with a C-beta reverse primer for approximately 11 cycles each. One entry per CDR3 protein results from TCRdb running MiXCR on the multiplex PCR reads. The data hold around 40,000 distinct CDR3 sequences, with 73% observed a single time. From unsorted bulk tissue weighing roughly 17-31 mg, DNA and RNA were co-extracted. Tumor samples each held over 80% viable tumor cells. Germline assignment: CDR1 MNHNY and CDR2 SVGAGI (reference sequence). There are 18 residues in the CDR3. Between the trimmed V and J ends, which lost 0 bases and 8 bases, there was a span of 23 bases. Details on this clonotype: Its specificity is unknown.

The chain uses TRBV6-6 and TRBJ2-1, with D perhaps matching TRBD2 (6 bases). The receptor comes from a man aged 40-50 years with primary liver carcinoma and hepatitis B virus infection. The sample comprised liver tumor tissue from sampling region 2. Subset reported: tumor region T2, inferior pole. This CDR3 reads CASSYSIGETSRQDEQFF. The CDR3 DNA sequence: TGTGCCAGCAGTTACTCGATTGGGGAGACTAGTCGGCAGGATGAGCAGTTCTTC.